Described below is a single TCR beta chain sequence and its context. This sample stems from a study of blood T cell repertoires in COVID-19. The overall study: The samples span acute and convalescent COVID-19 from the United States, Italy and Spain.

Assay: immunoSEQ multiplex PCR; the TCRdb copy retains only in-frame clones and omits some. Among 120,000 or so clones listed, about four fifths were seen once. Trimming took 2 bases from V and 7 from J, leaving 9 bases between them. CDR1 SGHDT and CDR2 YYEEEE come from the germline V gene. This CDR3 is 12 amino acids long. Sequencing used peripheral blood. The TCR originated in a woman in her 50s with acute or convalescent COVID-19. The rearrangement joins TRBV5-6 to TRBJ1-2, with D perhaps matching TRBD1 (6 bases). The CDR3 bases are TGTGCCAGCAGCTTTACAGGGTCTGGCTACACCTTC. This encodes CASSFTGSGYTF.